This TCR beta chain was profiled in a study of early stage breast cancer tumors. Study-wide context: ER+/PR+/HER2- status applied to about 70% of the 16 invasive breast tumors. General study points: Blood repertoires resembled normal breast more than tumor. Commonly generated sequences made up most enriched TCRB sequences shared between patients.

The CDR3 runs 15 residues. Germline lookup yields CDR1 SGHAT and CDR2 FQDESV (reference sequence). V gave up 8 bases and J gave up 4 bases; unmatched junction bases: 12. In this sample, this clone turned up once. The antigen is undetermined. Data came from immunoSEQ multiplex PCR; TCRdb stores just in-frame clones and leaves some out. The repertoire holds approximately 54,000 clones, 78% seen once, with 3% to 4% in the top ten. What was sequenced was blood. V usage is TRBV11-1 and J usage is TRBJ2-3; TRBD2 aligns across 7 bases. The origin of this receptor is a person in their 40s with breast cancer. CDR3 in DNA: TGTGCCAGCCAAAAGCGGGGACTGCAATCAGATACGCAGTATTTT. This gives the protein CASQKRGLQSDTQYF.